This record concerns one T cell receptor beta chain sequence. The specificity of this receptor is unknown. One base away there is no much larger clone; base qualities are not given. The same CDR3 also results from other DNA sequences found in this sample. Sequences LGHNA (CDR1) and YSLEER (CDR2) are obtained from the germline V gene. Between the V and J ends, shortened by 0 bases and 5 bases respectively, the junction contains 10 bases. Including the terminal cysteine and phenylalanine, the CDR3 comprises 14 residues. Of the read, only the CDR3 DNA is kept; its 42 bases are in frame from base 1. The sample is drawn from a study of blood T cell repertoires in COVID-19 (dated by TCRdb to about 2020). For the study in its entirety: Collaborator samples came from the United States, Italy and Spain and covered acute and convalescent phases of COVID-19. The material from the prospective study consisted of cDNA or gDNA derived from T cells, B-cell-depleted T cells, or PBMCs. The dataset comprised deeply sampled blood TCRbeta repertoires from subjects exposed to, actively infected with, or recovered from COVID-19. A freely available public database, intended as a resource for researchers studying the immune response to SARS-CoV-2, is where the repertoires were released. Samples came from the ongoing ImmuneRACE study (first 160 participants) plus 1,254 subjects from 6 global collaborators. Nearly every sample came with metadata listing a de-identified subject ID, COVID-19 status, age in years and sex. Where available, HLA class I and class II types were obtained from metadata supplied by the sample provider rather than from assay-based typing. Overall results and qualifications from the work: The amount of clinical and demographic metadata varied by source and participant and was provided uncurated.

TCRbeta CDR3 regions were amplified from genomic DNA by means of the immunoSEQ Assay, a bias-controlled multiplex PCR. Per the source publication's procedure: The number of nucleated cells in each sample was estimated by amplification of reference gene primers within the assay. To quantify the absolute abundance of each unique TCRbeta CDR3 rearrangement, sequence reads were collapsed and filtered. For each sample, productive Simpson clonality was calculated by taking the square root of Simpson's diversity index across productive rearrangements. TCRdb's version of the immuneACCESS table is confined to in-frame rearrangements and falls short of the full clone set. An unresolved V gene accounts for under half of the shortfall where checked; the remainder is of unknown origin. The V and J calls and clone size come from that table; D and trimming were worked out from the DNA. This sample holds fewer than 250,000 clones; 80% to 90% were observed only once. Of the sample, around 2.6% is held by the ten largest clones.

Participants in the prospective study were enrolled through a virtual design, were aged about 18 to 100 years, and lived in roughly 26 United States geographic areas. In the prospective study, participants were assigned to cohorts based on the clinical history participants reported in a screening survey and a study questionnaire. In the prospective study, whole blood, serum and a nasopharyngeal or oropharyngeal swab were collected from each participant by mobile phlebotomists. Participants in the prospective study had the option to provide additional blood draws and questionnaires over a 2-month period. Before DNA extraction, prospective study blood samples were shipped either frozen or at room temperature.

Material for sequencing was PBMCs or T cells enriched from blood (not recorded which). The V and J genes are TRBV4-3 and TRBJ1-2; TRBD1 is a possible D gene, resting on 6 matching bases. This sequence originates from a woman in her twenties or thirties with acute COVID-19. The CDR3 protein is CASSQDRGGYGYTF. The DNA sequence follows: TGCGCCAGCAGCCAAGATAGGGGGGGATATGGCTACACCTTC.